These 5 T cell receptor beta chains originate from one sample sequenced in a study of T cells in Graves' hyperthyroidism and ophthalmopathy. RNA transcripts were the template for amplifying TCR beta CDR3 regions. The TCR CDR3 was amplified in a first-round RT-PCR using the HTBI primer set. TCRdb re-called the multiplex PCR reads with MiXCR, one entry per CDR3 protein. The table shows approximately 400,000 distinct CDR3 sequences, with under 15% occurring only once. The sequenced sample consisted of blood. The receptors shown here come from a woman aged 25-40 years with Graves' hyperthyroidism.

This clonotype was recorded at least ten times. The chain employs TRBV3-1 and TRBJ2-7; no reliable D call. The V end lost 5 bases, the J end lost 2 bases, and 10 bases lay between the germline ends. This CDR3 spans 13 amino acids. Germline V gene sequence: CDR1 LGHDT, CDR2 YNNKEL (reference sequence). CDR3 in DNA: TGTGCCAGCAGCTACACACGAGCCTACGAGCAGTACTTC. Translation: CASSYTRAYEQYF.

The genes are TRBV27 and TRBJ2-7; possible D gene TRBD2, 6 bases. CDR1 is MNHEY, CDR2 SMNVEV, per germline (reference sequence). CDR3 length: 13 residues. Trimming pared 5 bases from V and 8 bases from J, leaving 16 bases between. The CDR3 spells CASSLDGGGKQYF. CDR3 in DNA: TGTGCCAGCAGTCTCGACGGAGGAGGGAAGCAGTACTTC.

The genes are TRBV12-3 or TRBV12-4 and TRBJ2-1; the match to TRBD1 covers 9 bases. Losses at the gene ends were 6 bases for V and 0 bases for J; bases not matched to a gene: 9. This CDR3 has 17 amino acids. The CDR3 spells CASSGRQGVGSYNEQFF. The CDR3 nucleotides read TGTGCCAGCAGCGGCAGACAGGGGGTGGGCTCCTACAATGAGCAGTTCTTC.

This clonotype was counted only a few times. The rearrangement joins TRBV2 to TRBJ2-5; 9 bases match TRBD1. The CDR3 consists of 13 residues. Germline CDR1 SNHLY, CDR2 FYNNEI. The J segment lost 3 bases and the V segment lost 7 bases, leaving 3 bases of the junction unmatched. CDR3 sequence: CASIDRGEETQYF. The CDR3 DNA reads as TGTGCCAGCATAGACAGGGGGGAAGAGACCCAGTACTTC.

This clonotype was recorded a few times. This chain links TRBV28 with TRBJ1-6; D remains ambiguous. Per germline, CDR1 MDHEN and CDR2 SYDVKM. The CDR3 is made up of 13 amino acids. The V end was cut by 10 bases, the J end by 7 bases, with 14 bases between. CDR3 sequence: CANQGSLNSPLHF. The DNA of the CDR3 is TGTGCCAACCAAGGGAGTTTGAATTCACCCCTCCACTTT.